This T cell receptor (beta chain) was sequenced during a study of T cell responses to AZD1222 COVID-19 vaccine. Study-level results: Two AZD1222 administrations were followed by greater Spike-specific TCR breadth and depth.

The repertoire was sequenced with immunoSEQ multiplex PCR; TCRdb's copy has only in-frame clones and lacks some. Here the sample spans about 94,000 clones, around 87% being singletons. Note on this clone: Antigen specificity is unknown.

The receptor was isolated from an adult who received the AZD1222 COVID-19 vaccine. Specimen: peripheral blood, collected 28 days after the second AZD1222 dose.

As DNA, the CDR3 is TGTGCCAGCAGCTTCCGGATGAACACTGAAGCTTTCTTT. As protein: CASSFRMNTEAFF. This sequence joins TRBV9 and TRBJ1-1; D unclear. This CDR3 is built from 13 residues. Germline lookup yields CDR1 SGDLS and CDR2 YYNGEE. V shed 4 bases and J shed 0 bases, with 7 bases lying between them.